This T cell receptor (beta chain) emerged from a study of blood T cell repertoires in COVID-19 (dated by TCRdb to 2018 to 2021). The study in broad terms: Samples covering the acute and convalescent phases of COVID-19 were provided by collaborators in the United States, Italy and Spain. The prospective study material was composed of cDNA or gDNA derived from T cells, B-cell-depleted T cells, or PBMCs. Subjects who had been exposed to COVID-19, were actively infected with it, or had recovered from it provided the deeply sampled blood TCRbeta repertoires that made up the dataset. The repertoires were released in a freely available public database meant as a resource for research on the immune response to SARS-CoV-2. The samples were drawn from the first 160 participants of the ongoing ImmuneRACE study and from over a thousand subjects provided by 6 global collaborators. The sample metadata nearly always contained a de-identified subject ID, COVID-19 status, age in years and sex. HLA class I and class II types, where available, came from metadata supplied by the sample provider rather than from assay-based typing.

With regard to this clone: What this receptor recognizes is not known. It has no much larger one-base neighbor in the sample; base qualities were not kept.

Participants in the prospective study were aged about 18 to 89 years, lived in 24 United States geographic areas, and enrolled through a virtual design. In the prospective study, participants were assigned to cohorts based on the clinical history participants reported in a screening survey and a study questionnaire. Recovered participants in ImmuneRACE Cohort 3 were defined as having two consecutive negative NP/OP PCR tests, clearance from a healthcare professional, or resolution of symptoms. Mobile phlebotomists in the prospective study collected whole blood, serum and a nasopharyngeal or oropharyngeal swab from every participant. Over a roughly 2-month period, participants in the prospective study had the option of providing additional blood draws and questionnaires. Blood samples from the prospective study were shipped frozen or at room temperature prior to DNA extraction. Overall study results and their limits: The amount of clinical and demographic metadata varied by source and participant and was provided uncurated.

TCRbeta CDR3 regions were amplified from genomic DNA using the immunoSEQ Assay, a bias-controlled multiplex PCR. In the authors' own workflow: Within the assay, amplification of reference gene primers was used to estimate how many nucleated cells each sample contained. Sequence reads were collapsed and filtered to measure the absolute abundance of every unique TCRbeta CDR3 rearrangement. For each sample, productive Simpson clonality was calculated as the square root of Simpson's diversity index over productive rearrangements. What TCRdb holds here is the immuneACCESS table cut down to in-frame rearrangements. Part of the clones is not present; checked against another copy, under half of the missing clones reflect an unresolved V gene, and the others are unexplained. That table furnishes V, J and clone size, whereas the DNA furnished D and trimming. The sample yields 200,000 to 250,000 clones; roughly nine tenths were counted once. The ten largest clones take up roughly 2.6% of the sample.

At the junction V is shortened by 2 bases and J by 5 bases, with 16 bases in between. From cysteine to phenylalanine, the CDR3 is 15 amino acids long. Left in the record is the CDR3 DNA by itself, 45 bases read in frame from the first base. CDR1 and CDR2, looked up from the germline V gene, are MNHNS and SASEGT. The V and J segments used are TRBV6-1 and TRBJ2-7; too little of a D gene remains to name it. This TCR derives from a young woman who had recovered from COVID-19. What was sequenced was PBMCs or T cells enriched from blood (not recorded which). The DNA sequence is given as TGTGCCAGCAGTGAAAGTAGGAGCTCCCACAACGAGCAGTACTTC. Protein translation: CASSESRSSHNEQYF.